Shown below are 28 T cell receptor beta chains from a single sample sequenced in a study of blood T cell repertoires in COVID-19. Using immunoSEQ multiplex PCR, the repertoire was profiled, and TCRdb retains in-frame clones only, with some absent. Of approximately 290,000 clones listed, roughly 88% are singletons. The sample taken for sequencing was PBMCs or T cells enriched from blood (not recorded which). The receptors were gathered from a woman in her thirties who had recovered from COVID-19.

This chain joins TRBV6-1 and TRBJ2-7; 7 nucleotides agree with TRBD2. The germline gives CDR1 MNHNS, CDR2 SASEGT. This CDR3 spans 14 amino acids. The J segment lost 6 bases and the V segment lost 4 bases, leaving 9 bases of the junction unmatched. The CDR3 is CASSAPGAGIEQYF. CDR3 DNA sequence: TGTGCCAGCAGTGCACCGGGAGCGGGGATCGAGCAGTACTTC.

The chain couples TRBV30 to TRBJ2-7; the match to TRBD1 covers 9 bases. Germline V gives CDR1 GTSNPN, CDR2 SVGIG (reference sequence). The CDR3 contains 14 residues. The trim removed 2 bases at V and 0 bases at J, leaving 2 bases unmatched. The DNA for the CDR3 is TGTGCCTGGAGTCCGGGACAGGGCTCCTACGAGCAGTACTTC. Its protein is CAWSPGQGSYEQYF.

This chain connects TRBV5-1 to TRBJ1-2; weak D call: TRBD1 (5 bases). V dropped 2 bases and J dropped 4 bases, with 9 bases sitting between them. The CDR3 has 13 amino acids. Looked up from germline, CDR1 is SGHRS and CDR2 is YFSETQ. The CDR3 reads CASSLGAIYGYTF. The CDR3 DNA sequence: TGCGCCAGCAGCTTAGGGGCAATCTATGGCTACACCTTC. The full variable domain, with the rest looked up from reference TRBV5-1 and TRBJ1-2, is KAGVTQTPRYLIKTRGQQVTLSCSPISGHRSVSWYQQTPGQGLQFLFEYFSETQRNKGNFPGRFSGRQFSNSRSEMNVSTLELGDSALYLCASSLGAIYGYTFGSGTRLTVV.

The rearrangement joins TRBV6-5 to TRBJ2-7; 7 nucleotides match TRBD1. Germline V gene sequence: CDR1 MNHEY, CDR2 SVGAGI. There are 12 residues in the CDR3. Germline trimming cut 6 bases from V and 5 bases from J; bases unmatched to any gene: 4. CDR3 coding DNA: TGTGCCAGCAGCCGACAGGGTAACGAGCAGTACTTC. Translated, it gives CASSRQGNEQYF.

V gene TRBV6-1 combines with J gene TRBJ1-5; 7 nucleotides align to TRBD1. The CDR3 length is 15 residues. V was clipped by 3 bases and J by 5 bases; unmatched bases: 7. CDR1 MNHNS and CDR2 SASEGT come from the germline V gene. The chain's CDR3 is CASSDTGEFHQPQHF. In nucleotides, the CDR3 is TGTGCCAGCAGTGATACAGGGGAATTCCATCAGCCCCAGCATTTT.

This clone was detected only a few times. The chain has TRBV7-2 and TRBJ2-2; D gene uncertain. V was trimmed by 3 bases and J by 0 bases, leaving 8 bases between them. This CDR3 has 15 residues. Germline CDR1 and CDR2: SGHTA and FQGNSA. CDR3: CASSFGGANTGELFF. CDR3 bases: TGTGCCAGCAGCTTTGGCGGAGCGAACACCGGGGAGCTGTTTTTT.

The chain carries TRBV7-6 and TRBJ1-3, with D unclear. Trimming cost V 1 base and J 1 base, with 8 bases left between them. This CDR3 spans 15 amino acids. The V gene's germline CDR1 is SGHVS and CDR2 FNYEAQ. The CDR3 is CASSLGGFSGNTIYF. The CDR3 bases are TGTGCCAGCAGCTTAGGAGGTTTTTCTGGAAACACCATATATTTT.

This chain links TRBV2 with TRBJ2-2; 7 bases line up with TRBD1. There are 14 residues in the CDR3. Looked up from germline, CDR1 is SNHLY and CDR2 is FYNNEI. V shed 6 bases and J 3 bases; nucleotides not matched to a gene: 4. The CDR3 DNA follows: TGTGCCAGCAGCACGGGACAGCACACCGGGGAGCTGTTTTTT. Protein sequence: CASSTGQHTGELFF. Using reference TRBV2 and TRBJ2-2 for the parts outside the CDR3, the full variable domain is EPEVTQTPSHQVTQMGQEVILRCVPISNHLYFYWYRQILGQKVEFLVSFYNNEISEKSEIFDDQFSVERPDGSNFTLKIRSTKLEDSAMYFCASSTGQHTGELFFGEGSRLTVL.

J is TRBJ2-7 and V is TRBV19; D is perhaps TRBD2 (6 bases). The CDR3 is 15 amino acids. Germline V lookup: CDR1 LNHDA, CDR2 SQIVND (reference sequence). The V gene lost 6 bases and the J gene lost 3 bases, with 18 bases spanning the gap. This CDR3 reads CASSQGTGTLYEQYF. The CDR3 bases are TGTGCCAGTAGCCAAGGAACGGGGACTCTCTACGAGCAGTACTTC.

The chain uses TRBV3-1 (or the pseudogene TRBV3-2) and TRBJ2-7, with TRBD2 matching over 7 bases. The CDR3 length is 17 residues. Unmatched junction bases numbered 11, after V lost 2 bases and J lost 1 base. Germline CDR1 reads LGHDT; CDR2 reads YNNKEL (reference sequence). CDR3 sequence reads: CASSQRFSSGISYEQYF. The CDR3 nucleotides read TGTGCCAGCAGCCAACGCTTCTCTAGCGGAATTTCCTACGAGCAGTACTTC.

The rearrangement uses TRBV12-3 or TRBV12-4 and TRBJ1-2, with D perhaps TRBD1 (6 bases). CDR3 length: 13 amino acids. V was pared by 4 bases and J by 9 bases, with 15 bases between. The chain's CDR3 is CASSSTGTNSYTF. The CDR3 DNA is TGTGCCAGCAGTTCCACCGGGACAAATAGCTACACCTTC.

This chain connects TRBV18 to TRBJ1-5; D is ambiguous. V was shortened by 4 bases and J by 5 bases, with 9 bases between the two germline ends. The CDR3 loop spans 13 amino acids. Germline CDR1 is KGHSH and CDR2 is LQKENI. CDR3 in DNA: TGTGCCAGCTCACGTGACCGGGATCAGCCCCAGCATTTT. It codes for CASSRDRDQPQHF.

V and J are TRBV4-2 and TRBJ2-7; unclear D gene. CDR3 length: 13 amino acids. V was pared by 0 bases and J by 2 bases, with 5 bases between. CDR1 is LGHNA, CDR2 YNFKEQ, per germline. CDR3 loop: CASSQDQTYEQYF. As DNA, the CDR3 is TGTGCCAGCAGCCAAGATCAAACCTACGAGCAGTACTTC.

The rearrangement joins TRBV5-1 to TRBJ2-2; 10 bases fit TRBD1. V was pared by 7 bases and J by 4 bases, with 1 base of the junction left unmatched. Per the germline V gene, CDR1 is SGHRS and CDR2 is YFSETQ. The CDR3 consists of 13 residues. The CDR3 coding sequence is TGCGCCAGCCGGACAGGGGGCACCGGGGAGCTGTTTTTT. Translation gives CASRTGGTGELFF.

This rearrangement joins TRBV7-2 to TRBJ1-2; D gene ambiguous. The CDR3 extends over 14 amino acids. Trimming stripped 6 bases from V and 5 bases from J, with 16 bases between. Per the germline V gene, CDR1 is SGHTA and CDR2 is FQGNSA. CDR3: CASRVAPERYGYTF. As DNA, the CDR3 is TGTGCCAGCAGAGTGGCGCCGGAGAGATATGGCTACACCTTC.

This chain links TRBV19 with TRBJ1-3; D possibly corresponds to TRBD1 (6 bases). Per germline, CDR1 LNHDA and CDR2 SQIVND (reference sequence). Trimming removed 6 bases at V and 3 bases at J, with 15 bases between. This CDR3 has 15 residues. The CDR3 loop is CASRTGTNLGNTIYF. The CDR3 nucleotides are TGTGCCAGTAGAACCGGGACAAACCTTGGAAACACCATATATTTT.

The chain couples TRBV6-5 to TRBJ2-6; no clear D. The CDR3 length is 15 residues. Trimming stripped 5 bases from V and 0 bases from J, with 8 bases between. Germline CDR1 and CDR2: MNHEY and SVGAGI. The CDR3 spells CASSPRGSGANVLTF. The CDR3 bases are TGTGCCAGCAGTCCCCGCGGCTCTGGGGCCAACGTCCTGACTTTC.

The CDR3 protein is CASSFRRGLGNTIYF. CDR3 in DNA: TGTGCCAGCAGTTTCAGGAGGGGGCTTGGAAACACCATATATTTT. The chain links TRBV27 to TRBJ1-3; 7 positions match TRBD1. CDR1 MNHEY and CDR2 SMNVEV come from the germline V gene (reference sequence). The CDR3 loop spans 15 amino acids. The junction had 5 bases not matched to a gene; V was cut back by 3 bases and J by 3 bases.

The genes are TRBV9 and TRBJ2-2, with 7 bases identical to TRBD1. V dropped 2 bases and J dropped 0; count of bases not matched to a gene: 4. The CDR3 sequence is 16 residues long. CDR1 and CDR2 from the germline V gene are SGDLS and YYNGEE. As DNA, the CDR3 is TGTGCCAGCAGCGTCACCGGGACAGCGAACACCGGGGAGCTGTTTTTT. Its protein is CASSVTGTANTGELFF.

The chain combines TRBV2 with TRBJ2-1, with D possibly TRBD2 on 6 matching bases. Germline CDR1 reads SNHLY; CDR2 reads FYNNEI. This CDR3 comprises 12 residues. With 6 bases removed from V and 6 bases from J, the gap between germline ends came to 9 bases. This CDR3 reads CASSPGVNEQFF. Here the CDR3 DNA reads TGTGCCAGCAGCCCGGGGGTCAATGAGCAGTTCTTC.

This chain links TRBV6-5 with TRBJ2-7; D is possibly TRBD1 (6 bases). V was pared by 9 bases and J by 5 bases, with 11 bases between. This CDR3 has 11 amino acids. CDR1 is MNHEY and CDR2 is SVGAGI in the germline V gene. CDR3 residues: CASSQGNEQYF. Here the CDR3 DNA reads TGTGCCAGTTCACAGGGAAACGAGCAGTACTTC.

V gene TRBV6-5 combines with J gene TRBJ2-1; D possibly corresponds to TRBD2 (5 bases). Trimming removed 6 bases from V and 1 base from J, with 7 bases in between. Per the germline V gene, CDR1 is MNHEY and CDR2 is SVGAGI. The CDR3 totals 13 residues. CDR3 protein: CASSPGSYNEQFF. The CDR3, as DNA: TGTGCCAGCAGCCCGGGGTCCTACAATGAGCAGTTCTTC.

The chain is built from TRBV5-6 and TRBJ2-7; 10 bases match TRBD1. V shed 1 base, J shed 1 base, and the junction held 8 bases outside the gene matches. The germline V gene has CDR1 SGHDT and CDR2 YYEEEE. The CDR3 runs 17 residues. CDR3 bases: TGTGCCAGCAGCTTGATTTTAGGACAGGGGGGTTCCTACGAGCAGTACTTC. The encoded protein is CASSLILGQGGSYEQYF.

This chain connects TRBV7-9 to TRBJ1-1, with 9 bases fitting TRBD1. Germline CDR1 SEHNR, CDR2 FQNEAQ (reference sequence). This CDR3 region has 16 residues. Trimming took 5 bases from V and 1 from J; bases not matched to a gene: 8. The CDR3, as DNA: TGTGCCAGCAGCCGAACAGGGGGCGGCGAGAACACTGAAGCTTTCTTT. As protein: CASSRTGGGENTEAFF.

The genes are TRBV20-1 and TRBJ2-3, with 8 bases fitting TRBD2. With 3 bases clipped from V and 0 bases from J, the junction kept 8 bases outside the gene matches. The CDR3 contains 16 residues. From germline, CDR1 is DFQATT and CDR2 SNEGSKA (reference sequence). The CDR3 coding sequence is TGCAGTGCTAGTCCCCTGCAGCGGGGGAGCACAGATACGCAGTATTTT. It specifies CSASPLQRGSTDTQYF.

V usage is TRBV12-3 or TRBV12-4 and J usage is TRBJ1-5; 10 nucleotides line up with TRBD1. The CDR3 is 13 residues long. After removal of 7 bases from V and 4 bases from J, the junction contained 1 base not matched to a gene. The CDR3 nucleotides are TGTGCCAGCACGGACAGGGGGAATCAGCCCCAGCATTTT. The encoded protein is CASTDRGNQPQHF.

This clone appeared a single time. V gene TRBV3-1 (or the pseudogene TRBV3-2) combines with J gene TRBJ1-3; D might be TRBD1 (5 bases). The germline CDR1 and CDR2 sequences are LGHDT and YNNKEL (reference sequence). CDR3 size: 16 residues. The germline V and J ends were trimmed by 6 bases and 0 bases, with 15 bases remaining between them. Here the CDR3 DNA reads TGTGCCAGCAGTTCAAACGTTAGGGGCTCTGGAAACACCATATATTTT. This gives the protein CASSSNVRGSGNTIYF.

On this clone itself: In the same sample, other DNA sequences code for this CDR3. This chain's CDR3 is CASRPGGGNQPQHF. In DNA form, the CDR3 reads TGTGCCAGTAGACCAGGGGGTGGCAATCAGCCCCAGCATTTT. V and J are TRBV19 and TRBJ1-5, with TRBD1 matching over 7 bases. V lost 6 bases, J lost 2 bases, and 4 bases stayed unmatched. Germline V gives CDR1 LNHDA, CDR2 SQIVND (reference sequence). There are 14 residues in the CDR3.